A selection of T cell receptor beta chains follows, all from one sample in a study of Graves' ophthalmopathy and Graves' hyperthyroidism. Each CDR3 protein is one row after TCRdb ran MiXCR on the multiplex PCR reads. The profile shows fewer than 600,000 distinct CDR3 sequences, around an eighth of them singletons. Specimen: blood. The source is a woman in her 30s with Graves' ophthalmopathy. Each CDR3 is given without its conserved first and last residue. Fields, in order: clone size, V gene, J gene, CDR3 protein. Some rows have no size entry. The others give once, few or many, or a class for an expanded clone.

abundance: many
v_gene: TRBV20-1
j_gene: TRBJ2-7
CDR3aa: SARDDRGGRRALYEQY

abundance: many
v_gene: TRBV25-1
j_gene: TRBJ1-2
CDR3aa: ASSELSTGYT

abundance: many
v_gene: TRBV7-3
j_gene: TRBJ2-7
CDR3aa: ASSWGLNSYEQY

abundance: many
v_gene: TRBV7-3
j_gene: TRBJ2-7
CDR3aa: ASSLYASQIYEQY

abundance: few
v_gene: TRBV9
j_gene: TRBJ2-5
CDR3aa: ASSVGAGRETQY

abundance: many
v_gene: TRBV6-5
j_gene: TRBJ2-2
CDR3aa: ASSYWAGANTGELF

abundance: NA
v_gene: TRBV12-3/TRBV12-4
j_gene: TRBJ1-5
CDR3aa: ASTHRARGSWQPQH

abundance: NA
v_gene: TRBV6-1
j_gene: TRBJ1-5
CDR3aa: ASCEAVRRNQPQH

abundance: few
v_gene: TRBV10-3
j_gene: TRBJ1-1
CDR3aa: AISKGTGSGNTEAF

abundance: many
v_gene: TRBV28
j_gene: TRBJ2-7
CDR3aa: ASRDSGTYEQY

abundance: many
v_gene: TRBV6-4
j_gene: TRBJ1-2
CDR3aa: ASSYSRGYYGYT

abundance: many
v_gene: TRBV6-5
j_gene: TRBJ1-1
CDR3aa: ASSYSADFYTEAF

abundance: NA
v_gene: TRBV18
j_gene: TRBJ1-5
CDR3aa: ASSPEHSNQPQH

abundance: NA
v_gene: TRBV28
j_gene: TRBJ1-2
CDR3aa: ASRVGVDYGYT

abundance: many
v_gene: TRBV28
j_gene: TRBJ1-5
CDR3aa: ASSLMRTGGNQPQH

abundance: NA
v_gene: TRBV7-2
j_gene: TRBJ2-7
CDR3aa: ASSFPRSEQY

abundance: few
v_gene: TRBV25-1
j_gene: TRBJ2-2
CDR3aa: ASSGRGLVNTGELF

abundance: many
v_gene: TRBV9
j_gene: TRBJ1-1
CDR3aa: ASSVDGGMGTEAF

abundance: many
v_gene: TRBV6-1
j_gene: TRBJ2-2
CDR3aa: ASGRNTGELF

abundance: NA
v_gene: TRBV29-1
j_gene: TRBJ2-7
CDR3aa: SVQWDNRYEQY

abundance: many
v_gene: TRBV19
j_gene: TRBJ1-5
CDR3aa: ASHHRDSNQPQH

abundance: many
v_gene: TRBV20-1
j_gene: TRBJ2-7
CDR3aa: SADHPGGSYEQY

abundance: many
v_gene: TRBV5-1
j_gene: TRBJ2-7
CDR3aa: ASSLFRPGTDSYEQY

abundance: NA
v_gene: TRBV11-2
j_gene: TRBJ2-2
CDR3aa: ASSLGRGLGKNTGELF

abundance: many
v_gene: TRBV2
j_gene: TRBJ2-2
CDR3aa: ASSGTGTGELF

abundance: once
v_gene: TRBV6-1
j_gene: TRBJ2-6
CDR3aa: ASSPDRVGANVLT

abundance: many
v_gene: TRBV29-1
j_gene: TRBJ2-6
CDR3aa: SVGRSSGANVLT

abundance: few
v_gene: TRBV30
j_gene: TRBJ1-6
CDR3aa: AWSTTGYDSPLH

abundance: NA
v_gene: TRBV12-3/TRBV12-4
j_gene: TRBJ2-5
CDR3aa: ASSLNLAGGGETQY

abundance: many
v_gene: TRBV6-2/TRBV6-3
j_gene: TRBJ1-1
CDR3aa: ASSFGGRNTEAF

abundance: many
v_gene: TRBV6-2/TRBV6-3
j_gene: TRBJ1-2
CDR3aa: ASSYSMFPGYT

abundance: NA
v_gene: TRBV20-1
j_gene: TRBJ2-5
CDR3aa: SAKSGGEKLEETQY

abundance: many
v_gene: TRBV2
j_gene: TRBJ2-5
CDR3aa: ASIGPETQY

abundance: many
v_gene: TRBV12-3/TRBV12-4
j_gene: TRBJ2-5
CDR3aa: ASSPTSGRAGTQY

abundance: NA
v_gene: TRBV30
j_gene: TRBJ2-5
CDR3aa: AWSVLAGEKTQY

abundance: many
v_gene: TRBV29-1
j_gene: TRBJ2-7
CDR3aa: SVGGGRGSYEQY

abundance: many
v_gene: TRBV28
j_gene: TRBJ1-2
CDR3aa: ASSLFLGDSGAYGYT

abundance: many
v_gene: TRBV12-3/TRBV12-4
j_gene: TRBJ1-5
CDR3aa: ASSRSGTGDQPQH

abundance: NA
v_gene: TRBV20-1
j_gene: TRBJ2-6
CDR3aa: SARRGGSGANVLT

abundance: many
v_gene: TRBV12-3/TRBV12-4
j_gene: TRBJ2-5
CDR3aa: ASTGFLAGGPGQETQY

abundance: many
v_gene: TRBV4-1
j_gene: TRBJ2-5
CDR3aa: ASSHGGGPETQY

abundance: many
v_gene: TRBV30
j_gene: TRBJ2-7
CDR3aa: AWSNGGSRY

abundance: many
v_gene: TRBV6-1
j_gene: TRBJ2-2
CDR3aa: ASNDRNTGELF

abundance: many
v_gene: TRBV9
j_gene: TRBJ2-7
CDR3aa: ASSAGLVPYEQY

abundance: NA
v_gene: TRBV18
j_gene: TRBJ1-6
CDR3aa: ASSQTGGDNSPLH

abundance: once
v_gene: TRBV4-1
j_gene: TRBJ2-7
CDR3aa: ASRGGLPAYEQY

abundance: few
v_gene: TRBV14
j_gene: TRBJ1-1
CDR3aa: ASSQRGSGGNTEAF

abundance: few
v_gene: TRBV7-8
j_gene: TRBJ1-2
CDR3aa: ASSPTSRGYT

abundance: many
v_gene: TRBV11-2
j_gene: TRBJ2-7
CDR3aa: ASSPDFYEQY

abundance: many
v_gene: TRBV7-2
j_gene: TRBJ1-6
CDR3aa: ASSPDRLVVSPLH

abundance: many
v_gene: TRBV7-8
j_gene: TRBJ2-5
CDR3aa: ASSPGRAIY

abundance: many
v_gene: TRBV4-1
j_gene: TRBJ2-5
CDR3aa: ASSQAVSPVGSQETQY

abundance: NA
v_gene: TRBV10-3
j_gene: TRBJ2-7
CDR3aa: ATSMDRGYEQY

abundance: many
v_gene: TRBV6-1
j_gene: TRBJ1-1
CDR3aa: ASGPGPNTEAF